This passage covers 10 T cell receptor beta chains from one sample sequenced in a study of T cell clonality in common variable immunodeficiency. Assay used: immunoSEQ multiplex PCR; TCRdb lists only in-frame clones, some missing. The sample gives approximately 81,000 clones, none seen only once, and the top ten clones hold about 0.8%. Sequencing was performed on peripheral blood mononuclear cells. Source of these receptors: a person aged 18-70 years in good health.

This clone was found many times. This chain's CDR3 is CASSFTGTRGNNEQFF. The covered CDR3 bases are TGTGCCAGCAGTTTTACCGGGACAAGAGGGAACAATGAG. The chain recombines TRBV28 with TRBJ2-1; the D gene is possibly TRBD1 (6 bases). From the germline J gene comes the end of the CDR3, since the read stops 3 residues before it. Deletions cut 3 bases from V and 5 bases from J, with 17 bases between. The CDR3 length is 16 residues. Germline CDR1 is MDHEN and CDR2 is SYDVKM.

Of note for this clone: Read sequence stops 3 residues before the CDR3 end, and the germline J gene provides the missing end. At the DNA level, this CDR3 is encoded by other sequences in the same sample as well. The chain links TRBV19 to TRBJ2-1; 10 bases fit TRBD2. Germline lookup yields CDR1 LNHDA and CDR2 SQIVND (reference sequence). The CDR3 covers 14 residues. The junction had 4 bases not matched to a gene; V was cut back by 7 bases and J by 4 bases. CDR3 bases read: TGTGCCAGTACGGGAGCGGGAGGGTACAATGAG. This gives the protein CASTGAGGYNE. The whole CDR3 is CASTGAGGYNEQFF.

Ten or more counts support this clone. The DNA ends 3 residues before the CDR3 does, and the rest of the CDR3 is filled in from the germline J gene. The rearrangement links TRBV18 to TRBJ1-6; D possibly corresponds to TRBD1 (5 bases). This CDR3 has 15 amino acids. In germline, CDR1 is KGHSH, CDR2 LQKENI. Trimming took off 8 bases at V and 7 bases at J, with 18 bases between the two ends. CDR3 DNA (partial): TGTGCCAGCACCAAGGGACTCTCGGAGAATTCACCC. Its translation: CASTKGLSENSP. The whole CDR3 region reads CASTKGLSENSPLHF. The full variable domain, its missing parts supplied by reference TRBV18 and TRBJ1-6, is NAGVMQNPRHLVRRRGQEARLRCSPMKGHSHVYWYRQLPEEGLKFMVYLQKENIIDESGMPKERFSAEFPKEGPSILRIQQVVRGDSAAYFCASTKGLSENSPLHFGNGTRLTVT.

The table lists this clone with many counts. The read gets to within 3 residues of the CDR3 end, and the germline J gene fills in the rest. At the DNA level, this CDR3 is encoded by other sequences in the same sample as well. V and J are TRBV7-9 and TRBJ2-7, with TRBD1 matching over 9 bases. The length of the CDR3 is 14 residues. V shed 4 bases, J shed 2 bases, and the junction held 3 bases outside the gene matches. Per the germline V gene, CDR1 is SEHNR and CDR2 is FQNEAQ (reference sequence). CDR3 DNA, as far as it was read: TGTGCCAGCAGCTCGGGACAGGGAACCTACGAG. It encodes CASSSGQGTYE. From start to end, the CDR3 is CASSSGQGTYEQYF.

At least ten counts were recorded for this clone. The sequence runs out 3 residues before the end of the CDR3; the remainder is reconstructed from the germline J gene. This chain uses TRBV20-1 with TRBJ2-2; TRBD1 matches at 8 bases. Germline lookup yields CDR1 DFQATT and CDR2 SNEGSKA (reference sequence). CDR3 length: 13 residues. With 6 bases clipped from V and 4 bases from J, the junction kept 4 bases outside the gene matches. This CDR3 is CSAPGTGTGELFF. Incomplete CDR3 DNA: TGCAGTGCCCCCGGGACAGGCACCGGGGAG.

This clone was detected many times. The CDR3 DNA, read in part, is TGCGCCAGCAGCCACGGACTAGCGGAGGGTGAG. The encoded protein is CASSHGLAEGE. The entire CDR3 reads CASSHGLAEGEQFF. The chain employs TRBV4-1 and TRBJ2-1, with TRBD2 identical over 10 bases. The CDR3 end falls 3 residues outside the read, so it is completed with the germline J gene. The ends lost 3 bases at V and 9 bases at J; junction bases unmatched: 5. This CDR3 has 14 residues. Looked up from germline, CDR1 is MGHRA and CDR2 is YSYEKL.

This clone was observed at least ten times. The missing CDR3 end, 3 residues past where the read stops, is filled in from the germline J gene. V is TRBV5-4 and J is TRBJ1-3; no firm D call. Germline V lookup: CDR1 SGHNT, CDR2 YYREEE (reference sequence). The CDR3 runs to 15 residues. Trimming took off 1 base at V and 2 bases at J, with 10 bases between the two ends. The CDR3 sequence: CASSLKVAAGNTIYF. CDR3 bases read: TGTGCCAGCAGCTTGAAGGTGGCGGCTGGAAACACC.

This clone was observed at least ten times. The CDR3 here is CASMNGLPAEQYF. The part of the CDR3 DNA that was read is TGTGCCAGCATGAACGGACTCCCTGCCGAG. The chain carries TRBV6-2 or TRBV6-3 and TRBJ2-7; TRBD2 might be the D (5 bases). The read gets to within 3 residues of the CDR3 end, and the germline J gene fills in the rest. Trimming shortened V by 7 bases and J by 6 bases, and 16 bases separated the two germline ends. The length of the CDR3 is 13 residues. The V gene's germline CDR1 is MNHEY and CDR2 SVGEGT.

This clone came up many times. The read terminates 3 residues ahead of where the CDR3 ends, so the germline J gene completes it. The chain recombines TRBV18 with TRBJ2-5, with 7 nucleotides matching TRBD2. The CDR3 is made up of 15 amino acids. Germline CDR1 and CDR2: KGHSH and LQKENI. V dropped 3 bases and J dropped 4; count of bases not matched to a gene: 8. The DNA read from the CDR3 is TGTGCCAGCTCACCGTTCTACGGGGAGGGAGAGACC. Amino acids: CASSPFYGEGET. The CDR3 reads in full as CASSPFYGEGETQYF.

This clone was counted many times. The CDR3 goes on 3 residues after the read ends, and that part is filled in from the germline J gene. The genes are TRBV7-2 and TRBJ2-1; the D gene is possibly TRBD1 (5 bases). Germline V CDR1 and CDR2: SGHTA, FQGNSA. The CDR3 has 15 residues. The V end lost 4 bases, the J end lost 4 bases, and 14 bases lay between the germline ends. The sequenced CDR3 bases are TGTGCCAGCAGCTACTCTAATGGGGCTTACAATGAG. It codes for CASSYSNGAYNE. The complete CDR3 sequence is CASSYSNGAYNEQFF.